This TCR beta chain is drawn from a study of shared clonotypes between healthy human individuals. Study-level background: Each donor had three CD4 naive, three CD4 memory, two CD8 naive and one CD8 memory plate. Study-level points and caveats: Sampling involved blood alone; tissue repertoires likely differ. Generally, estimated richness proved larger in naive subsets than it did in memory subsets.

V gave up 2 bases and J gave up 8 bases; unmatched junction bases: 9. This CDR3 has 15 amino acids. Germline-derived CDR1 and CDR2 are SGHVS and FNYEAQ. With regard to this clone: Antigen specificity is unknown.

Only CD45RO-negative cells positively selected for CCR7 counted as naive CD8 cells, so terminally differentiated effector memory CD45RA+ cells were excluded. Recent vaccinations or acute infections were absent in the healthy HIV-negative adult donors. Libraries were prepared by immunoSEQ multiplex PCR; TCRdb keeps only in-frame clonotypes and omits some of them. The sample has 660,000 or so clones, roughly 96% seen once; the top ten hold approximately 0.1%. This receptor was taken from a woman aged 25 to 39 in good health. Source material: naive CD8+ T cells sorted from blood. The chain carries TRBV7-6 and TRBJ2-1, with TRBD2 matching 7 bases. The CDR3 coding sequence is TGTGCCAGCAGCTTAACCAGACTAGCTTTCGATGAGCAGTTCTTC. Translated, it gives CASSLTRLAFDEQFF. The variable domain in full, with the rest retrieved from reference TRBV7-6 and TRBJ2-1, is GAGVSQSPRYKVTKRGQDVALRCDPISGHVSLYWYRQALGQGPEFLTYFNYEAQQDKSGLPNDRFSAERPEGSISTLTIQRTEQRDSAMYRCASSLTRLAFDEQFFGPGTRLTVL.